The 28 T cell receptor beta chains below all came from one sample that was sequenced in a study of OX40 agonist ivuxolimab in advanced cancers. TCRdb's table, derived via immunoSEQ multiplex PCR, lists solely in-frame clones and lacks some. The table records tens of thousands of clones, roughly 87% of them present only once. The source material was CD4+ or CD8+ T cells sorted from blood, sampled in a trial of the OX40 agonist ivuxolimab. The receptors here all came from an adult with an advanced solid tumor such as melanoma, head and neck, liver or kidney cancer.

V usage is TRBV9 and J usage is TRBJ1-2, with TRBD1 as a possible D gene (6 bases). Trimming cost V 4 bases and J 3 bases, with 16 bases left between them. The CDR3 consists of 15 residues. Germline CDR1 is SGDLS and CDR2 is YYNGEE. The CDR3, as DNA: TGTGCCAGCAGCCCTCGGGGGGCAGTAGACTATGGCTACACCTTC. This sequence encodes CASSPRGAVDYGYTF.

This clone was counted once. V and J are TRBV30 and TRBJ2-7; a possible D gene is TRBD1 (5 bases). With 5 bases removed from V and 5 bases from J, the gap between germline ends came to 22 bases. Germline V gene lookup returns CDR1 GTSNPN and CDR2 SVGIG (reference sequence). The CDR3 is 15 residues long. The CDR3 DNA reads as TGTGCCTGGGGGGTGGGGTACCGACAGAACCACGAGCAGTACTTC. The encoded protein is CAWGVGYRQNHEQYF.

The rearrangement uses TRBV19 and TRBJ1-1; D gene uncertain. The germline V gene has CDR1 LNHDA and CDR2 SQIVND (reference sequence). The CDR3 extends over 11 amino acids. V lost 3 bases, J lost 8 bases, and 7 bases lay in between. CDR3 sequence: CASSIRMEAFF. CDR3 coding DNA: TGTGCCAGTAGTATCAGAATGGAAGCTTTCTTT.

This CDR3 is CASSFNIKSTDTQYF. The DNA of the CDR3 is TGTGCCAGCAGTTTCAATATAAAGAGCACAGATACGCAGTATTTT. The chain combines TRBV27 with TRBJ2-3; D is unclear. Between the trimmed V and J ends, which lost 3 bases and 0 bases, there was a span of 10 bases. Germline CDR1 reads MNHEY; CDR2 reads SMNVEV (reference sequence). The CDR3 sequence is 15 residues long.

This clone has just a few counts. V is TRBV5-1 and J is TRBJ2-7, with TRBD2 matching over 8 bases. The CDR3 is 12 residues long. CDR1 and CDR2 (germline): SGHRS, YFSETQ. The trim removed 3 bases at V and 7 bases at J, leaving 3 bases unmatched. For the CDR3, the DNA is TGCGCCAGCAGCTCGGGGGGGCGGGAGCAGTACTTC. Protein product: CASSSGGREQYF.

The rearrangement uses TRBV19 and TRBJ2-3; TRBD1 agrees at 8 bases. CDR1 LNHDA and CDR2 SQIVND come from the germline V gene (reference sequence). The trim removed 3 bases at V and 3 bases at J, leaving 5 bases unmatched. CDR3 length equals 15 residues. The CDR3 sequence: CASSIGRGQTDTQYF. In DNA form, the CDR3 reads TGTGCCAGTAGTATTGGCAGGGGGCAAACAGATACGCAGTATTTT.

DNA for the CDR3: TGTGCCAGCAGCTCTACTGGACCCTACGAGCAGTACTTC. Translating gives CASSSTGPYEQYF. The V and J genes are TRBV7-6 and TRBJ2-7; D is uncertain. This CDR3 is 13 amino acids long. Trimming took off 4 bases at V and 2 bases at J, with 9 bases between the two ends. Germline CDR1 and CDR2: SGHVS and FNYEAQ.

J is TRBJ2-3 and V is TRBV5-1, with TRBD1 identical over 7 bases. The length of the CDR3 is 15 residues. CDR1 and CDR2 from the germline V gene are SGHRS and YFSETQ. V gave up 5 bases and J gave up 6 bases; unmatched junction bases: 12. The DNA of the CDR3 is TGCGCCAGCAGTGAACAGGGGAATCGAATCGATACGCAGTATTTT. Protein sequence: CASSEQGNRIDTQYF.

The chain links TRBV19 to TRBJ2-7; 9 positions match TRBD1. CDR3 length equals 14 residues. In germline, CDR1 is LNHDA, CDR2 SQIVND (reference sequence). The J segment lost 3 bases and the V segment lost 5 bases, leaving 5 bases of the junction unmatched. The CDR3 protein is CASSYGTGFYEQYF. The CDR3 nucleotides are TGTGCCAGTAGTTATGGGACAGGGTTCTACGAGCAGTACTTC.

The chain has TRBV11-1 and TRBJ2-7; 13 positions agree with TRBD2. With 4 bases clipped from V and 5 bases from J, the junction kept 5 bases outside the gene matches. This CDR3 region has 15 residues. The germline V gene has CDR1 SGHAT and CDR2 FQDESV (reference sequence). The CDR3: CASSSFGLAGDEQYF. The CDR3 DNA sequence: TGTGCCAGCAGCTCCTTCGGACTAGCGGGGGACGAGCAGTACTTC.

The V and J genes are TRBV6-1 and TRBJ2-1; 7 bases agree with TRBD2. The V gene end was trimmed by 0 bases and the J gene end by 10 bases; junction bases not matched to a gene: 6. This CDR3 has 14 amino acids. Germline-derived CDR1 and CDR2 are MNHNS and SASEGT. CDR3 nucleotides: TGTGCCAGCAGTGAAGCGCGGGGGATGAGGGAGCAGTTCTTC. This translates into CASSEARGMREQFF.

This clone was seen a single time. The chain combines TRBV7-9 with TRBJ2-3, with 14 bases that match TRBD2. The trim removed 5 bases at V and 3 bases at J, leaving 13 bases unmatched. This CDR3 region has 19 residues. Germline CDR1 SEHNR, CDR2 FQNEAQ (reference sequence). CDR3 nucleotides: TGTGCCAGCAGCACCCATAAACCGGGACTAGCGGGAGAAACAGATACGCAGTATTTT. Translated: CASSTHKPGLAGETDTQYF.

This rearrangement joins TRBV7-9 to TRBJ1-5; D gene uncertain. This CDR3 comprises 15 residues. Trimming removed 2 bases at V and 4 bases at J, with 12 bases between. Germline CDR1 is SEHNR and CDR2 is FQNEAQ (reference sequence). The CDR3 here is CASSLSGGPNQPQHF. CDR3 nucleotide sequence: TGTGCCAGCAGCTTATCGGGAGGGCCGAATCAGCCCCAGCATTTT.

The chain is built from TRBV30 and TRBJ2-2; D gene ambiguous. V was shortened by 1 base and J by 7 bases, with 7 bases between the two germline ends. Germline assignment: CDR1 GTSNPN and CDR2 SVGIG (reference sequence). This CDR3 contains 12 residues. The CDR3 here is CAWSALRGELFF. For the CDR3, the DNA is TGTGCCTGGAGTGCCCTCCGCGGGGAGCTGTTTTTT.

The chain carries TRBV7-9 and TRBJ1-4, with D uncertain. V lost 3 bases and J lost 5, with 10 bases in between. There are 14 residues in the CDR3. Looked up from germline, CDR1 is SEHNR and CDR2 is FQNEAQ (reference sequence). The CDR3 DNA sequence: TGTGCCAGCAGCTTGGGCCAGGCAAATGAAAAACTGTTTTTT. This encodes CASSLGQANEKLFF.

The V gene is TRBV5-4, the J gene TRBJ1-6; 12 bases align to TRBD1. J gave up 10 bases and V 4 bases, and 6 bases lay outside the gene matches. The CDR3 is 15 residues long. Per germline, CDR1 SGHNT and CDR2 YYREEE (reference sequence). CDR3 coding DNA: TGTGCCAGCAGCCCCCGGGACAGGGGGCACTCACCCCTCCACTTT. Its protein is CASSPRDRGHSPLHF.

This clone was counted at least ten times. The chain combines TRBV25-1 with TRBJ1-1, with D hard to call. The CDR3 loop spans 10 amino acids. Deletions cut 2 bases from V and 11 bases from J, with 6 bases between. Germline values: CDR1 MGHDK, CDR2 SYGVNS. Here the CDR3 reads CASSEGRAFF. As DNA, the CDR3 is TGTGCCAGCAGTGAAGGGAGGGCTTTCTTT.

The rearrangement joins TRBV19 to TRBJ2-7; 8 nucleotides line up with TRBD2. Trimming cost V 3 bases and J 3 bases; bases outside gene matches: 7. The CDR3 extends over 15 amino acids. Germline V gene data show CDR1 as LNHDA and CDR2 as SQIVND (reference sequence). CDR3 coding DNA: TGTGCCAGTAGTATTATCGGGAGGGAGAACTACGAGCAGTACTTC. Translated, it gives CASSIIGRENYEQYF.

The chain has TRBV5-1 and TRBJ1-2, with D possibly being TRBD1 (6 bases). V was pared by 4 bases and J by 2 bases, with 12 bases between. This CDR3 is built from 14 residues. The V gene's germline CDR1 is SGHRS and CDR2 YFSETQ. The CDR3 bases are TGCGCCAGCAGCCCGACAGGTCTGAACTATGGCTACACCTTC. Translation gives CASSPTGLNYGYTF.

The chain combines TRBV28 with TRBJ2-7, with TRBD2 matching over 9 bases. This CDR3 has 16 amino acids. Losses at the gene ends were 1 base for V and 2 bases for J; bases not matched to a gene: 6. Per germline, CDR1 MDHEN and CDR2 SYDVKM. CDR3 sequence (DNA): TGTGCCAGCAGTTTATTGGCGGGAGGGACTCCCTACGAGCAGTACTTC. Translated: CASSLLAGGTPYEQYF.

This clone has only a few counts. This chain connects TRBV19 to TRBJ2-1; a weak D match, TRBD2 (6 bases). This CDR3 is 14 amino acids long. Germline V gene sequence: CDR1 LNHDA, CDR2 SQIVND (reference sequence). V lost 5 bases and J lost 7, with 15 bases in between. The CDR3 DNA is TGTGCCAGTAGTCTCCAGACTAGTTCAAATGAGCAGTTCTTC. Translating gives CASSLQTSSNEQFF.

In DNA, the CDR3 is TGCGCCAGCAGCCTGCAGCTGCAAGATACGCAGTATTTT. Its translation is CASSLQLQDTQYF. The chain employs TRBV5-1 and TRBJ2-3; no definite D call. V gave up 4 bases and J gave up 5 bases, with 11 bases separating them. Germline CDR1 reads SGHRS; CDR2 reads YFSETQ. This CDR3 comprises 13 residues.

The chain is built from TRBV7-9 and TRBJ2-3, with D perhaps given as TRBD1 or TRBD2 (5 bases each). Germline V gene sequence: CDR1 SEHNR, CDR2 FQNEAQ (reference sequence). V lost 6 bases, J lost 2 bases, and 18 bases lay in between. The CDR3 loop spans 16 amino acids. The CDR3 spells CASSSTGTYSTDTQYF. As DNA, the CDR3 is TGTGCCAGCAGTAGTACCGGGACGTACTCCACAGATACGCAGTATTTT. Full variable domain (remainder filled in from reference TRBV7-9 and TRBJ2-3): DTGVSQNPRHKITKRGQNVTFRCDPISEHNRLYWYRQTLGQGPEFLTYFQNEAQLEKSRLLSDRFSAERPKGSFSTLEIQRTEQGDSAMYLCASSSTGTYSTDTQYFGPGTRLTVL.

The V call is TRBV5-8, the J call TRBJ2-2; a possible D gene is TRBD1 (5 bases). The CDR3 has 15 residues. The germline V gene has CDR1 SGHTS and CDR2 YDEGEE. The V and J ends lost 5 bases and 3 bases respectively, with 14 bases between them. CDR3 coding DNA: TGTGCCAGCAGTTCAGGGCGGCGCGACACCGGGGAGCTGTTTTTT. Its protein is CASSSGRRDTGELFF.

J is TRBJ2-2 and V is TRBV28, with D possibly TRBD2 on 6 matching bases. V was shortened by 6 bases and J by 1 base, with 9 bases between the two germline ends. This CDR3 comprises 14 residues. Germline assignment: CDR1 MDHEN and CDR2 SYDVKM. CDR3 sequence: CASSPGGNTGELFF. CDR3 in DNA: TGTGCCAGCAGCCCCGGGGGGAACACCGGGGAGCTGTTTTTT.

Comments on this clone: Other DNA sequences in the same sample also yield this CDR3. The V call is TRBV5-1, the J call TRBJ1-2; D perhaps matches TRBD1 (6 bases). V was trimmed by 4 bases and J by 8 bases, leaving 18 bases between them. This CDR3 spans 14 amino acids. Germline CDR1 SGHRS, CDR2 YFSETQ. The CDR3 nucleotides read TGCGCCAGCAGCCTATCCCACAGGGATGACGGCTACACCTTC. Protein: CASSLSHRDDGYTF.

This clone was counted only a few times. The rearrangement links TRBV30 to TRBJ1-2; D is ambiguous. CDR3 size: 14 residues. Germline CDR1 reads GTSNPN; CDR2 reads SVGIG (reference sequence). V lost 1 base and J lost 4, with 13 bases in between. The CDR3 sequence: CAWSAFFSLYGYTF. For the CDR3, the DNA is TGTGCCTGGAGTGCCTTCTTCAGCCTCTATGGCTACACCTTC.

In this sample, this clone turned up a few times. The CDR3 protein is CASSERDASFQPQHF. Here the CDR3 DNA reads TGTGCCAGCAGTGAAAGGGACGCATCATTTCAGCCCCAGCATTTT. The rearrangement joins TRBV2 to TRBJ1-5; D is perhaps TRBD1 (5 bases). V was trimmed by 2 bases and J by 6 bases, leaving 14 bases between them. CDR3 length equals 15 residues. The germline gives CDR1 SNHLY, CDR2 FYNNEI.